These T cell receptor beta chains were read from a single sample in a study of OX40 agonist ivuxolimab in advanced cancers. This table comes from immunoSEQ multiplex PCR, and its TCRdb copy is limited to in-frame clones, with some not included. The sample consists of more than 100,000 clones, 85% to 95% of them appearing once. Sequenced material: CD4+ or CD8+ T cells sorted from blood, taken in a trial of the OX40 agonist ivuxolimab. The origin of the receptors is an adult with an advanced solid tumor such as melanoma, head and neck, liver or kidney cancer. The CDR3 runs from the conserved cysteine through the conserved F or W. A D gene is named only where the DNA matches it firmly. Size is stated for part of the rows, as once, few or many counts, or as a class when the clone is expanded.

clone size	V gene	D gene	J gene	CDR3 DNA	CDR3 protein
.	TRBV7-3	.	TRBJ2-1	TGTGCCAGCAGCTTATTCGTGGCCCAAACCTACAATGAGCAGTTCTTC	CASSLFVAQTYNEQFF
.	TRBV6-5	.	TRBJ1-5	TGTGCCAGCAGTCCGGGACGTAGCAATCAGCCCCAGCATTTT	CASSPGRSNQPQHF
.	TRBV25-1	.	TRBJ2-4	TGTGCCAGCAGTGGAGATACCATAGCCAAAAACATTCAGTACTTC	CASSGDTIAKNIQYF
.	TRBV7-9	TRBD2	TRBJ2-2	TGTGCCAGCAGGCGACTAGCGGGTTGGACCGGGGAGCTGTTTTTT	CASRRLAGWTGELFF
once	TRBV7-9	.	TRBJ2-3	TGTGCCAGCACCCCAGATGGGGCTTTGGATACGCAGTATTTT	CASTPDGALDTQYF
.	TRBV7-9	.	TRBJ1-4	TGTGCCAGCAGCTTAGACCCGTCCGGGAATGAAAAACTGTTTTTT	CASSLDPSGNEKLFF
.	TRBV7-8	.	TRBJ1-1	TGTGCCAGCAGCCAGAGGGACGCCCGCTACACTGAAGCTTTCTTT	CASSQRDARYTEAFF
.	TRBV20-1	.	TRBJ2-7	TGCAGTGCCCTAGGGGGGCTCGAGCAGTACTTC	CSALGGLEQYF
.	TRBV10-2	.	TRBJ1-2	TGCGCCAGCACCGGCGGCCAGGGTCATGGTGGCTACACCTTC	CASTGGQGHGGYTF
.	TRBV6-5	.	TRBJ1-5	TGTGCCAGCAGTGCGGGAGGCAATCAGCCCCAGCATTTT	CASSAGGNQPQHF
.	TRBV20-1	.	TRBJ1-1	TGCAGTGCTAGGGTGAACACTGAAGCTTTCTTT	CSARVNTEAFF
.	TRBV6-1	.	TRBJ2-7	TGTGCCAGCACCTGGAACGAGCAGTACTTC	CASTWNEQYF
.	TRBV7-2	.	TRBJ2-7	TGTGCCAGCAGCTTGCGGGCAGCTCGCCTAGAGCAGTACTTC	CASSLRAARLEQYF
.	TRBV10-3	TRBD2	TRBJ2-3	TGTGCCATCAGTGTACTAGCGCCAGATACGCAGTATTTT	CAISVLAPDTQYF
once	TRBV9	.	TRBJ2-2	TGTGCCAGCAGCGTCAACAGAGCCGGGGAGCTGTTTTTT	CASSVNRAGELFF
.	TRBV6-5	.	TRBJ1-6	TGTGCCAGCAGCCCCAACAGGGACCGAGGTTCACCCCTCCACTTT	CASSPNRDRGSPLHF
.	TRBV29-1	TRBD1	TRBJ1-1	TGCAGCGTTGAGACAGGGGACACTGAAGCTTTCTTT	CSVETGDTEAFF
.	TRBV18	.	TRBJ1-5	TGTGCCAGCTCACTACAGGGAAATAGCAATCAGCCCCAGCATTTT	CASSLQGNSNQPQHF
.	TRBV5-3	.	TRBJ2-2	TGTGCCAGAAGCCCTGGGGCAGGGGCTCCCCGGGAGCTGTTTTTT	CARSPGAGAPRELFF
once	TRBV11-2	.	TRBJ1-5	TGTGCCAGCAGCGGACGACAGGTAAATCAGCCCCAGCATTTT	CASSGRQVNQPQHF
.	TRBV29-1	.	TRBJ1-1	TGCAGCGTTGAAGTTTCCGGGACGGGGACTGAAGCTTTCTTT	CSVEVSGTGTEAFF
.	TRBV15	.	TRBJ2-4	TGTGCCACCAGCAGAGGGTACCAGGACATTCAGTACTTC	CATSRGYQDIQYF
.	TRBV5-4	.	TRBJ1-1	TGTGCCAGCAGCTTGGTACCGAACACTGAAGCTTTCTTT	CASSLVPNTEAFF
.	TRBV2	TRBD2	TRBJ2-3	TGTGCCAGCAGCTCGCGGGGGTATTTAGATACGCAGTATTTT	CASSSRGYLDTQYF
.	TRBV28	.	TRBJ2-5	TGTGCCAGTCAAACAAAGGGGAGAGAGACCCAGTACTTC	CASQTKGRETQYF
.	TRBV7-9	.	TRBJ1-4	TGTGCCAGCAGCCCAAGCCTACCTGAAAAACTGTTTTTT	CASSPSLPEKLFF
.	TRBV29-1	.	TRBJ2-7	TGCAGCGTTGTACGACAGTCGTCAGGGAGCGAGCAGTACTTC	CSVVRQSSGSEQYF
.	TRBV5-4	.	TRBJ2-3	TGTGCCAGCAGCTTGGGACAAGGGAGGGATACGCAGTATTTT	CASSLGQGRDTQYF
.	TRBV19	TRBD1	TRBJ1-4	TGTGCCAGTAGTACAGGGGGAGCAACTAATGAAAAACTGTTTTTT	CASSTGGATNEKLFF
.	TRBV5-1	.	TRBJ2-5	TGCGCCAGCAGTTGGGACTCCGAGACCCAGTACTTC	CASSWDSETQYF
.	TRBV7-9	.	TRBJ1-1	TGTGCCAGCAGCTTATTCCGGGGGGCAGTCTCGGGGAACACTGAAGCTTTCTTT	CASSLFRGAVSGNTEAFF
.	TRBV7-3	.	TRBJ1-5	TGTGCCAGCCCCCCGACCCGGCGGACGGGACCGGGATGGAATCAGCCCCAGCATTTT	CASPPTRRTGPGWNQPQHF
.	TRBV6-5	.	TRBJ1-4	TGTGCCAGCAGTTACTCCAATGAAAAACTGTTTTTT	CASSYSNEKLFF
once	TRBV15	.	TRBJ1-4	TGTGCCACCAGCTCCCACCATGCAACTAATGAAAAACTGTTTTTT	CATSSHHATNEKLFF
.	TRBV2	TRBD2	TRBJ2-3	TGTGCCAGTACTGAGGGGACTAGCGGTCTTTATACGCAGTATTTT	CASTEGTSGLYTQYF
.	TRBV5-1	TRBD1	TRBJ2-3	TGCGCCAGCACTTACCGAGGGACAGGGGGTGGTCGCACAGATACGCAGTATTTT	CASTYRGTGGGRTDTQYF
.	TRBV4-3	.	TRBJ2-1	TGCGCCAGCAGCCCGGGAATAGCCCTGAGCAATGAGCAGTTCTTC	CASSPGIALSNEQFF
.	TRBV11-1	TRBD2	TRBJ2-7	TGTGCCAGCAGTCATCGACTAGCGGGGAGCTACGAGCAGTACTTC	CASSHRLAGSYEQYF
.	TRBV5-8	.	TRBJ1-5	TGTGCCAGCAGCTCAGGCCAGGGAAATAGCAATCAGCCCCAGCATTTT	CASSSGQGNSNQPQHF
few	TRBV28	.	TRBJ2-7	TGTGCCAGCAGGGGGCCGGCCTACGAGCAGTACTTC	CASRGPAYEQYF
.	TRBV5-1	.	TRBJ1-3	TGCGCCAGCAGCTCCACAGGGATTCTTACGGGAAACACCATATATTTT	CASSSTGILTGNTIYF
.	TRBV7-2	.	TRBJ2-1	TGTGCCAGCAGCCCAGCAGTCGGTTACAATGAGCAGTTCTTC	CASSPAVGYNEQFF
.	TRBV6-5	.	TRBJ2-7	TGTGCCACCACAGGCAACGAGCAGTACTTC	CATTGNEQYF
.	TRBV2	.	TRBJ1-4	TGTGCCAGCAGTGATTCACGCGTGCCCCGACATATGGGGGAAAAACTGTTTTTT	CASSDSRVPRHMGEKLFF
.	TRBV7-9	.	TRBJ2-7	TGTGCCAGCAGCTTAGCGAGGGGAGAGCAGTACTTC	CASSLARGEQYF
.	TRBV27	.	TRBJ2-3	TGTGCCAGCAGTTCACTGTTTGCGGGGGCCTTTAATACGCAGTATTTT	CASSSLFAGAFNTQYF
.	TRBV6-5	TRBD1	TRBJ1-2	TGTGCCAGCAGTTACTCAAACAGGGGGCAATCAATTGGCTACACCTTC	CASSYSNRGQSIGYTF
.	TRBV10-3	.	TRBJ2-2	TGTGCCATGAAACCGGGACAGAACACCGGGGAGCTGTTTTTT	CAMKPGQNTGELFF
.	TRBV28	.	TRBJ1-6	TGTGCCAGCAAACTACCAAGGTCCTCACCCCTCCACTTT	CASKLPRSSPLHF
.	TRBV19	.	TRBJ2-7	TGTGCCAGTAGTAAGACTAGTGATGGGTCCTACGAGCAGTACTTC	CASSKTSDGSYEQYF
.	TRBV5-4	TRBD1	TRBJ2-1	TGTGCCAGCAGCTACGATCGACAGGGACAGCAGTTCTTC	CASSYDRQGQQFF